One sample yielded the 7 T cell receptor beta chains listed below, sequenced in a study of HIV-infected patients and healthy controls. Reverse transcription used 500 to 550 ng RNA and constant-region primers for alpha and beta. Each of the alpha and beta chains got its own library through chain-specific third strand synthesis with indices. TCRdb fed the 5' RACE reads into MiXCR, producing one record per CDR3 protein. This sample has 5,000 to 5,500 distinct CDR3 sequences, with around 8% found just once. No cell fractionation was done, so the repertoire covers all unsorted peripheral blood T cells. The source material was blood, sampled before antiretroviral therapy. The receptors come from an adult with HIV infection.

This clonotype is medium-sized by share. The chain links TRBV11-1 to TRBJ1-1, with D unresolved. The ends were cut back, 7 bases at V and 1 base at J, with 13 bases in the middle. Germline V gene lookup returns CDR1 SGHAT and CDR2 FQDESV (reference sequence). This CDR3 contains 14 residues. The CDR3 reads CASTPGMGNTEAFF. In nucleotides, the CDR3 is TGTGCCAGCACCCCAGGTATGGGGAACACTGAAGCTTTCTTT.

Relative to its sample, this clonotype is medium-sized. The chain joins TRBV24-1 to TRBJ2-7, with D possibly being TRBD1 (5 bases). Germline V gene data show CDR1 as KGHDR and CDR2 as SFDVKD. The CDR3 sequence is 15 residues long. The germline V and J ends were trimmed by 1 base and 2 bases, with 11 bases remaining between them. CDR3 coding DNA: TGTGCCACCAGTGATTTAGGGCAGGGCCCCTACGAGCAGTACGTC. Its translation: CATSDLGQGPYEQYV.

At least ten counts were recorded for this clonotype. CDR3 amino acids: CASRRIMNTEAFF. The CDR3 DNA reads as TGCGCCAGCAGACGAATTATGAACACTGAAGCTTTCTTT. This sequence joins TRBV5-1 and TRBJ1-1; the D is unclear. The V end was cut by 5 bases, the J end by 0 bases, with 8 bases between. Germline loops: CDR1 SGHRS, CDR2 YFSETQ. The CDR3 has 13 residues.

This clonotype rates as medium-sized. The rearrangement uses TRBV20-1 and TRBJ2-1; D not certain. The V gene's germline CDR1 is DFQATT and CDR2 SNEGSKA (reference sequence). Trimming stripped 3 bases from V and 8 bases from J, with 8 bases between. CDR3 size: 11 residues. CDR3 in DNA: TGCAGTGCTAGCCATACCGATGAGCAGTTCTTC. Its protein is CSASHTDEQFF.

This clonotype was recorded at least ten times. The chain carries TRBV5-1 and TRBJ2-7; D unclear. Germline V gives CDR1 SGHRS, CDR2 YFSETQ. This CDR3 spans 15 amino acids. V lost 0 bases and J lost 2, with 12 bases in between. The CDR3 DNA follows: TGCGCCAGCAGCTTGGTAAGGGATAAAACCTACGAGCAGTACTTC. Translation gives CASSLVRDKTYEQYF.

This clonotype was seen repeatedly, ten times or more. This rearrangement joins TRBV10-2 to TRBJ2-2, with D perhaps TRBD1 (5 bases). CDR1 and CDR2 (germline): WSHSY, SAAADI. With 6 bases removed from V and 4 bases from J, the gap between germline ends came to 18 bases. The CDR3 is 16 amino acids. CDR3 amino acids: CASRSPGATITGELFF. The CDR3 DNA sequence: TGCGCCAGCAGGAGCCCTGGGGCAACCATCACCGGGGAGCTGTTTTTT.

This chain links TRBV5-5 with TRBJ1-4; tentatively, D is TRBD1 (6 bases). CDR3 length equals 15 residues. V was cut by 6 bases and J by 4 bases, with 16 bases left in between. In germline, CDR1 is SGHKS, CDR2 YYEKEE (reference sequence). The CDR3 coding sequence is TGTGCCAGCAAGTCCAGGGGAGGGAGTAATGAAAAACTGTTTTTT. This translates into CASKSRGGSNEKLFF.